Detailed here is one T cell receptor (beta chain). The antigen remains undetermined. This sample was included in a study of cytomegalovirus exposure and HLA in healthy donors. Study in general: Unique TCRs numbering roughly 80 million, obtained from HLA-typed donors, made up an early data release. Study findings and constraints: For presence/absence analyses, sequencing depth was assumed to be roughly uniform across donors. Later on, an analysis showed TCR association rates differing by HLA locus, with DRB1 the most and HLA-C the fewest.

With 60 Vbeta and 13 Jbeta primers, the PCR was carried out. The repertoire was sequenced with immunoSEQ multiplex PCR; TCRdb's copy has only in-frame clones and lacks some. Of approximately 120,000 clones detected, approximately 78% appear once; the ten largest clones hold approximately 3.8%. Though nominally healthy at sampling, donors likely had unrecorded immune exposures. Germline loops: CDR1 SGHTA, CDR2 FQGNSA. The CDR3 totals 18 residues. The V end lost 1 base, the J end lost 0 bases, and 13 bases lay between the germline ends. The chain carries TRBV7-2 and TRBJ1-6; perhaps TRBD1 as D (6 bases). Sequenced: PBMCs. The clonotype was recovered from a man aged 35-49 years in good health and CMV-seronegative. This chain's CDR3 is CASSLVGQESSYNSPLHF. The CDR3 DNA sequence: TGTGCCAGCAGCTTAGTGGGACAAGAAAGCTCCTATAATTCACCCCTCCACTTT.